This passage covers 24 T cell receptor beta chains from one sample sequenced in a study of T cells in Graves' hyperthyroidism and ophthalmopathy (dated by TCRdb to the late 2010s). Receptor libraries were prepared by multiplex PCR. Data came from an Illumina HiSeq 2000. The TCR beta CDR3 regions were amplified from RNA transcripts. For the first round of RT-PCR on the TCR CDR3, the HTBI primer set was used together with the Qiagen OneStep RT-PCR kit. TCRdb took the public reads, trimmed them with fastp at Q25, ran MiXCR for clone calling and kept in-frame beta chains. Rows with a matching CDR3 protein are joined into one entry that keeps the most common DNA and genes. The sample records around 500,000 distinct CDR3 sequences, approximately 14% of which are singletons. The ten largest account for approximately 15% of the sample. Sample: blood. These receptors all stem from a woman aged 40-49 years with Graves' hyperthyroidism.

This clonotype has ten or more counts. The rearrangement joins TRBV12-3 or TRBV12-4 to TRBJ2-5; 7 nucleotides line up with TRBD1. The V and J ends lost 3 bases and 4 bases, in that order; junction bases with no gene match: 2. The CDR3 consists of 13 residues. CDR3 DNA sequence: TGTGCCAGCAGTTTTAACAGGGGAGAGACCCAGTACTTC. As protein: CASSFNRGETQYF.

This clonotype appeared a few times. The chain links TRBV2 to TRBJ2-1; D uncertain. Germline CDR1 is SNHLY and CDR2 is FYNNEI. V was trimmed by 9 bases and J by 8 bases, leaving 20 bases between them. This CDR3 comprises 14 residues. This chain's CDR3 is CARLLAAPNDEQFF. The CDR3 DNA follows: TGTGCCAGGTTGTTGGCCGCCCCAAACGATGAGCAGTTCTTC.

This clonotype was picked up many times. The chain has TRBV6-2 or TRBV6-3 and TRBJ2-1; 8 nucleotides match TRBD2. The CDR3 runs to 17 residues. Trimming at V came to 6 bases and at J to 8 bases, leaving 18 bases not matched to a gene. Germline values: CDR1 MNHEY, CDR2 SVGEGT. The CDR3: CASRDRFSGIRSDEQFF. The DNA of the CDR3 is TGTGCCAGCAGAGATAGATTTAGCGGGATAAGGTCGGATGAGCAGTTCTTC.

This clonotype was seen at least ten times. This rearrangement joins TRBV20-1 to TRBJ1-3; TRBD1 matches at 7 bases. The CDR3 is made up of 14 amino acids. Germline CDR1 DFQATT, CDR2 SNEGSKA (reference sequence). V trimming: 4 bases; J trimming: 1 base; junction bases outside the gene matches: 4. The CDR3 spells CSATARGSGNTIYF. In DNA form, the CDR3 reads TGCAGTGCTACGGCCAGGGGGTCTGGAAACACCATATATTTT.

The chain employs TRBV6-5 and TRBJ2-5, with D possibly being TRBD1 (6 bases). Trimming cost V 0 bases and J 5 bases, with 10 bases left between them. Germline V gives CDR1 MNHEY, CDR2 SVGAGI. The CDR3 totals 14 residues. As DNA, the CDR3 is TGTGCCAGCAGTTACTCGTATACAGGGGAGACCCAGTACTTC. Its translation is CASSYSYTGETQYF.

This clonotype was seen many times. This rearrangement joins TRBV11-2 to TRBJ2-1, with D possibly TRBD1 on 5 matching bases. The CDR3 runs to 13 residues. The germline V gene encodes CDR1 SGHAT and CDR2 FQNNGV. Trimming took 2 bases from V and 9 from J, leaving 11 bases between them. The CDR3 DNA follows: TGTGCCAGCAGCTTACAGGGTACGGGTGAGCAGTTCTTC. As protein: CASSLQGTGEQFF.

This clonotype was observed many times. CDR3: CAWQTGSSNQPQHF. The CDR3 DNA reads as TGTGCCTGGCAGACAGGATCGAGCAATCAGCCCCAGCATTTT. This chain links TRBV30 with TRBJ1-5; D is possibly TRBD1 (6 bases). The germline CDR1 and CDR2 sequences are GTSNPN and SVGIG (reference sequence). CDR3 length equals 14 residues. Trimming removed 5 bases at V and 1 base at J, with 12 bases between.

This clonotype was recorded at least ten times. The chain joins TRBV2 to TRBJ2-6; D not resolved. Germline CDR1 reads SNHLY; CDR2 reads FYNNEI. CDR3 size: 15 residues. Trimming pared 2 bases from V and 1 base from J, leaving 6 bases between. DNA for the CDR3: TGTGCCAGCAGTGAATTAGGATCTGGGGCCAACGTCCTGACTTTC. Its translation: CASSELGSGANVLTF.

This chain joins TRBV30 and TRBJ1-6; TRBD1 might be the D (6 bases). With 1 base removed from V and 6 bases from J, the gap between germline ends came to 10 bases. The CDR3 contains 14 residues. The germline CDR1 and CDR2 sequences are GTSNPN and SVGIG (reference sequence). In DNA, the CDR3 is TGTGCCTGGAGTGCAGGGGATACTAATTCACCCCTCCACTTT. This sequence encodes CAWSAGDTNSPLHF. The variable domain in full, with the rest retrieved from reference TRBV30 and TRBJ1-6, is SQTIHQWPATLVQPVGSPLSLECTVEGTSNPNLYWYRQAAGRGLQLLFYSVGIGQISSEVPQNLSASRPQDRQFILSSKKLLLSDSGFYLCAWSAGDTNSPLHFGNGTRLTVT.

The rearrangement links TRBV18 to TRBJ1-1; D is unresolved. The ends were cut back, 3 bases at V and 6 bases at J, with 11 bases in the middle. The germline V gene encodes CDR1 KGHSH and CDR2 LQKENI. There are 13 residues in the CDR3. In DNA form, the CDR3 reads TGTGCCAGCTCACCTCTTGCCGACGCTGAAGCTTTCTTT. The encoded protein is CASSPLADAEAFF. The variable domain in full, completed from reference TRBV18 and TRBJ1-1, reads NAGVMQNPRHLVRRRGQEARLRCSPMKGHSHVYWYRQLPEEGLKFMVYLQKENIIDESGMPKERFSAEFPKEGPSILRIQQVVRGDSAAYFCASSPLADAEAFFGQGTRLTVV.

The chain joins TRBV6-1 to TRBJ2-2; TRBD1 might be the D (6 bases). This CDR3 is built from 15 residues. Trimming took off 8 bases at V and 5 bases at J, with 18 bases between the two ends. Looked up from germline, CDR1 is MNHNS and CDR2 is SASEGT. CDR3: CASHKQGVVTGELFF. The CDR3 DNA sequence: TGTGCCAGCCATAAACAGGGAGTAGTTACCGGGGAGCTGTTTTTT.

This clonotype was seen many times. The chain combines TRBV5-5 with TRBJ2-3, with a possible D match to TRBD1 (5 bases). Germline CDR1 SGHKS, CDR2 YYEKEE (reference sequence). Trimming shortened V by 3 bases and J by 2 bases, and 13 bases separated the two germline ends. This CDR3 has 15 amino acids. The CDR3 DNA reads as TGTGCCAGCAGCTACGATCAGGGTATCACAGATACGCAGTATTTT. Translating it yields CASSYDQGITDTQYF.

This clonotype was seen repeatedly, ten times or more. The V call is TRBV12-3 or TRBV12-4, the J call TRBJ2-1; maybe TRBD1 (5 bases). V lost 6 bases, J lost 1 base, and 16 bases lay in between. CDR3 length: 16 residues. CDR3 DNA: TGTGCCAGCAGCCGAACCACCGACAGATCCTACAATGAGCAGTTCTTC. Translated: CASSRTTDRSYNEQFF.

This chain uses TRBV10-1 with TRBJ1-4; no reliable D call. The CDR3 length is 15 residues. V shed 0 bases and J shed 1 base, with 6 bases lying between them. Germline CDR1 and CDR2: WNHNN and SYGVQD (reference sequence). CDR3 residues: CASSESGRTNEKLFF. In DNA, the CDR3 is TGCGCCAGCAGTGAGTCCGGCAGAACTAATGAAAAACTGTTTTTT.

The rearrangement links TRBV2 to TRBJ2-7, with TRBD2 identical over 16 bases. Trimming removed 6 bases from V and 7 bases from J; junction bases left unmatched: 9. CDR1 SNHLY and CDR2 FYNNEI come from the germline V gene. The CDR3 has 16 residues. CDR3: CASRAGTSGRAQEQYF. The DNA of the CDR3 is TGTGCCAGCAGGGCCGGGACTAGCGGGAGGGCTCAAGAGCAGTACTTC.

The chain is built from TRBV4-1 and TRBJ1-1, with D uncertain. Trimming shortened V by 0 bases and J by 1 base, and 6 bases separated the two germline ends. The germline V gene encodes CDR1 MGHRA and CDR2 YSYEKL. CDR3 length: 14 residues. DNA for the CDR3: TGCGCCAGCAGCCAAGATGGGCAGAACACTGAAGCTTTCTTT. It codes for CASSQDGQNTEAFF.

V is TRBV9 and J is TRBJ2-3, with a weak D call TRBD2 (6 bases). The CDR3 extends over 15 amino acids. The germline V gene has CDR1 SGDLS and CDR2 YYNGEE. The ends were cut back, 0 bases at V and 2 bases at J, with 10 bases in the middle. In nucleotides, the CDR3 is TGTGCCAGCAGCGTAGCGAGGACTACCACAGATACGCAGTATTTT. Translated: CASSVARTTTDTQYF.

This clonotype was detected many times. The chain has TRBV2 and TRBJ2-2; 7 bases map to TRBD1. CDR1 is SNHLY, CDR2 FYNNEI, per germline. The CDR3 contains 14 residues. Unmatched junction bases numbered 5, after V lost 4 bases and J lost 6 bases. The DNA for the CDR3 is TGTGCCAGCAGTGCTGAAGGGGGCCCCGGGGAGCTGTTTTTT. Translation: CASSAEGGPGELFF.

CDR3 nucleotides: TGCAGCGCCCCCGTGGTCACCGGGGAGCTGTTTTTT. Protein product: CSAPVVTGELFF. The chain joins TRBV29-1 to TRBJ2-2, with D hard to call. Germline loops: CDR1 SQVTM, CDR2 ANQGSEA. V lost 7 bases and J 4 bases, leaving 10 bases between the germline ends. CDR3 length: 12 amino acids.

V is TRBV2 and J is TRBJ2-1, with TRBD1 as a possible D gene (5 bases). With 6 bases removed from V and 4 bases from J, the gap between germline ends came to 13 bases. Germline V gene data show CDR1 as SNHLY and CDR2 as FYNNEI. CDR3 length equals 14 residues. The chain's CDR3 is CASSGAGSYNEQFF. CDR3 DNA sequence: TGTGCCAGCAGCGGAGCAGGGTCGTACAATGAGCAGTTCTTC.

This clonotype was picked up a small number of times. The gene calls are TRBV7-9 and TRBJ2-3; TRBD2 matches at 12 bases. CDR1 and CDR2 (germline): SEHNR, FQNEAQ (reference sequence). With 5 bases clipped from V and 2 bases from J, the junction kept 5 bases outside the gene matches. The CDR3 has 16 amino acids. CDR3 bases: TGTGCCAGCAGCCCACCTAGCGGGAGGGCCACAGATACGCAGTATTTT. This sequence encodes CASSPPSGRATDTQYF.

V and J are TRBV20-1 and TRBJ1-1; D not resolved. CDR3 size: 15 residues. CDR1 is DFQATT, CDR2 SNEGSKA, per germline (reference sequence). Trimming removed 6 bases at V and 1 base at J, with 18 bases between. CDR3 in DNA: TGCAGTGCAAGAAAGCCCGATCAAAGGAACACTGAAGCTTTCTTT. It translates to CSARKPDQRNTEAFF.

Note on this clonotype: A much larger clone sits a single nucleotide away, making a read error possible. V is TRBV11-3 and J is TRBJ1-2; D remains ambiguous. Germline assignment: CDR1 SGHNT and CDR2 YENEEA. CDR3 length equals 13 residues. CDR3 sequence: CARSQRANYGYTF. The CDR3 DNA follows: TGTGCCCGCAGCCAGAGAGCCAACTATGGCTACACCTTC.

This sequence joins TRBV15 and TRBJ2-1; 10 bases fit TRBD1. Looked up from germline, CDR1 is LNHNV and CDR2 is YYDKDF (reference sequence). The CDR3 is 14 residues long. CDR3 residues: CANMSGTGDNEQFF. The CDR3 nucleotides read TGTGCTAACATGTCCGGGACAGGGGACAATGAGCAGTTCTTC.